These 25 T cell receptor beta chains originate from one sample sequenced in a study of T-cell memory formation after mild COVID-19. One entry per CDR3 protein, called by TCRdb with MiXCR from the 5' RACE reads. This table has about 430,000 distinct CDR3 sequences, over 15% appearing once. Specimen: PBMCs or a T cell subset sorted from them (not recorded which). The receptors shown here come from a man younger than 35 who had mild COVID-19 (a few samples of this study predate the infection). Cell type and time point are not known.

The J gene is TRBJ2-2, the V gene TRBV2; possibly TRBD1 for D (5 bases). Germline V gives CDR1 SNHLY, CDR2 FYNNEI. The CDR3 contains 16 residues. V lost 2 bases, J lost 6 bases, and 16 bases lay in between. CDR3 protein: CASSELGRARAGELFF. Written as DNA, the CDR3 is TGTGCCAGCAGTGAATTGGGCAGGGCCAGGGCCGGGGAGCTGTTTTTT.

The chain is built from TRBV7-8 and TRBJ2-1; TRBD2 matches at 9 bases. The germline gives CDR1 SGHVS, CDR2 FQNEAQ. This CDR3 has 15 amino acids. The V and J ends lost 5 bases and 10 bases, in that order; junction bases with no gene match: 12. This CDR3 reads CASSPTGGLAFEQFF. CDR3 nucleotide sequence: TGTGCCAGCAGCCCGACGGGCGGACTAGCGTTCGAGCAGTTCTTC.

The sample holds a few counts of this clonotype. V gene TRBV5-1 combines with J gene TRBJ2-7, with TRBD2 identical over 11 bases. Germline loops: CDR1 SGHRS, CDR2 YFSETQ. The CDR3 is 15 amino acids. The V gene end was trimmed by 0 bases and the J gene end by 4 bases; junction bases not matched to a gene: 3. The CDR3 nucleotides read TGCGCCAGCAGCTTGGCTAGCGGGGGGTTATACGAGCAGTACGTC. Residues: CASSLASGGLYEQYV.

This chain joins TRBV5-6 and TRBJ2-7; 10 bases line up with TRBD1. Per the germline V gene, CDR1 is SGHDT and CDR2 is YYEEEE. Trimming cost V 0 bases and J 5 bases; bases outside gene matches: 8. The CDR3 spans 16 residues. CDR3 sequence reads: CASSLGPGTGADEQYV. CDR3 bases: TGTGCCAGCAGCTTGGGGCCCGGGACAGGGGCGGACGAGCAGTACGTC.

This clonotype was seen a handful of times. This chain links TRBV7-2 with TRBJ2-5; 11 bases are shared with TRBD2. The V and J ends lost 4 bases and 5 bases, in that order; junction bases with no gene match: 15. Looked up from germline, CDR1 is SGHTA and CDR2 is FQGNSA. CDR3 length: 18 amino acids. CDR3 bases: TGTGCCAGCAGCTCGAAATCTAGCGGGGGGCTGAACTCGGAGACCCAGTACTTC. This codes for CASSSKSSGGLNSETQYF.

The CDR3 DNA follows: TGCAGCGTTGCTTTGTCGGGGGGGGGCCGGGAGACCCAGTACTTC. Translated: CSVALSGGGRETQYF. This chain uses TRBV29-1 with TRBJ2-5; TRBD2 agrees at 8 bases. Trimming removed 4 bases from V and 5 bases from J; junction bases left unmatched: 12. The CDR3 loop spans 15 amino acids. Germline V CDR1 and CDR2: SQVTM, ANQGSEA. The variable domain in full, completed from reference TRBV29-1 and TRBJ2-5, reads SAVISQKPSRDICQRGTSLTIQCQVDSQVTMMFWYRQQPGQSLTLIATANQGSEATYESGFVIDKFPISRPNLTFSTLTVSNMSPEDSSIYLCSVALSGGGRETQYFGPGTRLLVL.

This clonotype was counted only a few times. The chain has TRBV5-1 and TRBJ2-3; D is perhaps TRBD1 or TRBD2 (7 bases each). Germline CDR1 is SGHRS and CDR2 is YFSETQ. The CDR3 extends over 15 amino acids. Trimming cost V 4 bases and J 4 bases, with 16 bases left between them. The CDR3 DNA is TGCGCCAGCAGCCTGCCAGGGGGGGCGGCAGATACGCAGTATTTT. Translating gives CASSLPGGAADTQYF.

V is TRBV27 and J is TRBJ2-7, with TRBD1 matching over 7 bases. This CDR3 spans 14 amino acids. CDR1 is MNHEY and CDR2 is SMNVEV in the germline V gene (reference sequence). The V and J ends lost 6 bases and 3 bases, in that order; junction bases with no gene match: 8. The CDR3: CASSWAAGGYEQYV. As DNA, the CDR3 is TGTGCCAGCAGCTGGGCGGCAGGGGGCTACGAGCAGTACGTC.

This clonotype was seen a handful of times. This chain links TRBV7-2 with TRBJ1-2; 11 positions match TRBD1. Germline assignment: CDR1 SGHTA and CDR2 FQGNSA. Trimming removed 3 bases from V and 4 bases from J; junction bases left unmatched: 4. This CDR3 has 15 amino acids. The CDR3 nucleotides are TGTGCCAGCAGCTTGGGACAGGGGGAACTCTATGGCTACACCTTC. This translates into CASSLGQGELYGYTF.

The J gene is TRBJ1-2, the V gene TRBV20-1, with a weak D call TRBD1 (5 bases). V was cut by 2 bases and J by 3 bases, with 10 bases left in between. The CDR3 is 13 amino acids. Germline V gives CDR1 DFQATT, CDR2 SNEGSKA (reference sequence). The CDR3 sequence is CSARRGSDYGYTF. In nucleotides, the CDR3 is TGCAGTGCTAGAAGGGGTTCTGACTATGGCTACACCTTC.

This clonotype was observed a few times. This rearrangement joins TRBV7-3 to TRBJ2-3; D possibly corresponds to TRBD1 (5 bases). Trimming stripped 5 bases from V and 2 bases from J, with 11 bases between. Germline V CDR1 and CDR2: SGHTA, FQGTGA. CDR3 length: 14 amino acids. CDR3 DNA sequence: TGTGCCAGCAGCGCGACAGCAAACACAGATACGCAGTATTTT. Amino acids: CASSATANTDTQYF. The full variable domain, its missing parts supplied by reference TRBV7-3 and TRBJ2-3, is GAGVSQTPSNKVTEKGKYVELRCDPISGHTALYWYRQSLGQGPEFLIYFQGTGAADDSGLPNDRFFAVRPEGSVSTLKIQRTERGDSAVYLCASSATANTDTQYFGPGTRLTVL.

There are a few counts of this clonotype. This chain links TRBV5-1 with TRBJ2-6; no reliable D call. This CDR3 comprises 15 residues. With 0 bases removed from V and 3 bases from J, the gap between germline ends came to 7 bases. Germline V gene data show CDR1 as SGHRS and CDR2 as YFSETQ. The CDR3 loop reads CASSLASLGANVLTF. For the CDR3, the DNA is TGCGCCAGCAGCTTGGCCTCCCTTGGGGCCAACGTCCTGACTTTC.

This clonotype was detected once. This chain joins TRBV7-9 and TRBJ1-1; D not certain. Per germline, CDR1 SEHNR and CDR2 FQNEAQ (reference sequence). This CDR3 is built from 16 residues. V lost 3 bases and J 1 base, leaving 15 bases between the germline ends. The CDR3 DNA follows: TGTGCCAGCAGCTTCGGGCTTGTGACGGAGAACACTGAAGCTTTCTTT. Amino acid sequence: CASSFGLVTENTEAFF.

This chain connects TRBV4-2 to TRBJ1-2; D ambiguous. This CDR3 is 15 amino acids long. V lost 1 base to trimming and J lost 5 bases, with 14 bases between them. Germline loops: CDR1 LGHNA, CDR2 YNFKEQ. The CDR3 region is CASSQVGQEFYGYTF. CDR3 in DNA: TGTGCCAGCAGCCAAGTAGGCCAGGAGTTTTATGGCTACACCTTC.

The rearrangement joins TRBV7-9 to TRBJ2-3; 8 bases fit TRBD2. CDR3 length: 15 amino acids. Germline V gene sequence: CDR1 SEHNR, CDR2 FQNEAQ (reference sequence). V shed 2 bases and J 0 bases; nucleotides not matched to a gene: 1. The DNA of the CDR3 is TGTGCCAGCAGCTTAACGGGGGGGAGCACAGATACGCAGTATTTT. Protein sequence: CASSLTGGSTDTQYF.

This clonotype appeared many times. The chain employs TRBV5-1 and TRBJ1-6; no reliable D call. V shed 4 bases and J shed 8 bases, with 10 bases lying between them. This CDR3 contains 13 residues. Germline V lookup: CDR1 SGHRS, CDR2 YFSETQ. Written as DNA, the CDR3 is TGCGCCAGCAGCCTTAAATTGGATTCACCCCTCCACTTT. This gives the protein CASSLKLDSPLHF.

This clonotype turned up a few times. J is TRBJ1-6 and V is TRBV6-5; D is perhaps TRBD1 (6 bases). Per the germline V gene, CDR1 is MNHEY and CDR2 is SVGAGI. Trimming cost V 6 bases and J 6 bases, with 18 bases left between them. The CDR3 totals 16 residues. CDR3 DNA: TGTGCCAGCAGACGAGGACAGTTCGGCACTAATTCACCCCTCCACTTT. Translation: CASRRGQFGTNSPLHF.

Concerning this clonotype: Mismatch with germline at one junction end may stem from a read error. This chain uses TRBV10-2 with TRBJ2-3; 15 bases are a match to TRBD2. CDR3 length: 13 amino acids. Germline CDR1 reads WSHSY; CDR2 reads SAAADI. The CDR3 sequence: CASSFGLAGGTDF. CDR3 DNA sequence: TGCGCCAGCAGTTTCGGACTAGCGGGGGGGACTGATTTT.

The chain has TRBV4-2 and TRBJ2-3; 9 bases fit TRBD1. The germline gives CDR1 LGHNA, CDR2 YNFKEQ. CDR3 size: 16 residues. The J segment lost 4 bases and the V segment lost 0 bases, leaving 5 bases of the junction unmatched. The CDR3 sequence: CASSQEGQGRADTQYF. CDR3 nucleotides: TGTGCCAGCAGCCAAGAAGGACAGGGGAGAGCAGATACGCAGTATTTT.

The rearrangement links TRBV4-1 to TRBJ2-5; TRBD1 matches 7 bases. Germline lookup yields CDR1 MGHRA and CDR2 YSYEKL. The length of the CDR3 is 14 residues. V trimming: 3 bases; J trimming: 4 bases; junction bases outside the gene matches: 5. The CDR3, as DNA: TGCGCCAGCAGCCAGCACTCAGGGGGAGAGACCCAGTACTTC. The encoded protein is CASSQHSGGETQYF.

This clonotype came up a few times. V is TRBV12-3 or TRBV12-4 and J is TRBJ2-1; 8 bases are shared with TRBD1. V was clipped by 5 bases and J by 2 bases; unmatched bases: 5. CDR3 length equals 15 residues. CDR3 sequence: CASSPGQGTYNEQFF. Written as DNA, the CDR3 is TGTGCCAGCAGTCCTGGACAGGGAACCTACAATGAGCAGTTCTTC.

In this sample, this clonotype turned up a few times. The V call is TRBV7-2, the J call TRBJ2-4, with TRBD1 matching 11 bases. The CDR3 loop spans 15 amino acids. Trimming at V came to 0 bases and at J to 7 bases, leaving 2 bases not matched to a gene. Germline-derived CDR1 and CDR2 are SGHTA and FQGNSA. CDR3 sequence reads: CASSLAGTGGNIQYF. Written as DNA, the CDR3 is TGTGCCAGCAGCTTAGCTGGGACAGGGGGGAACATTCAGTACTTC.

This clonotype has only a few counts. The rearrangement joins TRBV5-1 to TRBJ2-7, with TRBD2 identical over 10 bases. This CDR3 spans 13 amino acids. From germline, CDR1 is SGHRS and CDR2 YFSETQ. J gave up 4 bases and V 3 bases, and 1 base lay outside the gene matches. The CDR3 bases are TGCGCCAGCAGCTGGACTAGCGGATACGAGCAGTACTTC. This codes for CASSWTSGYEQYF.

The CDR3 is CASGAGGASAQYF. DNA of the CDR3: TGTGCCAGCGGGGCAGGAGGAGCATCGGCCCAGTACTTC. The genes are TRBV12-3 or TRBV12-4 and TRBJ2-5; D is perhaps TRBD1 or TRBD2 (5 bases each). Trimming left V 8 bases short and J 9 bases short, with 19 bases between. CDR3 length equals 13 residues.

The chain couples TRBV6-1 to TRBJ2-3, with TRBD2 identical over 13 bases. The germline gives CDR1 MNHNS, CDR2 SASEGT. The ends lost 6 bases at V and 5 bases at J; junction bases unmatched: 11. This CDR3 region has 17 residues. CDR3 residues: CASRSETGLAGEDTQYF. The CDR3 DNA sequence: TGTGCCAGCAGGAGCGAGACCGGACTAGCGGGGGAAGATACGCAGTATTTT.